This entry concerns a single T cell receptor (beta chain). This clonotype appeared many times. The clone's antigen remains unknown. It has no much larger one-base neighbor in the sample; base qualities were not kept. The germline V gene (reference sequence) supplies CDR1 DFQATT and CDR2 SNEGSKA. The CDR3 starts with the cysteine, ends with the phenylalanine, and has 12 residues. The kept DNA is CDR3 alone, 36 bases in frame from the first base. V lost 7 bases and J lost 4 bases; the stretch between them is 11 bases long. Libraries came from single-cell sequencing. Instrument on record: Illumina NovaSeq 6000. The BD Rhapsody Targeted mRNA and AbSeq Reagent Kit was used in a microwell format for cell capture and library preparation. Libraries were prepared to cover TCR, sample tags, AbSeq, and targeted mRNA from the Human T-Cell Expression Panel plus custom TOX and TOX2 primers. Libraries were sequenced on an Illumina NovaSeq. Concerning the study's data processing: The analysis covered 10468 cells in total, of which 7,000 to 8,500 were CD8 T cells and approximately 4,500 were CD8 T cells with an identifiable TCR CDR3. On the Seven Bridges Genomics platform, raw data were run through the BD Rhapsody Targeted Analysis Pipeline with V(D)J processing. Quality control, Sample Tag demultiplexing with Lex-BDSMK, clone identification with VDJ Explorer, and Seurat clustering were performed in SeqGeq 1.6.0. A clone was considered non-expanded if it made up <1% of CD8 T cells, and considered a clonal expansion if it made up >2.5% of the sample. In-frame beta chains were kept once TCRdb had trimmed the public reads at Q25 with fastp and called clones with MiXCR. Rows with a matching CDR3 protein are joined into one entry that keeps the most common DNA and genes. The V and J calls shown here were made by TCRdb, not taken from the authors' results. Across this sample there are about 21,000 distinct CDR3 sequences, with around 33% seen only once. The top ten clones comprise less than 30% of the sample.

Sample time point, as interpreted from the label and publication: five sample-tagged time points from pre-transplant (day -1) to day 368 post-transplant, pooled. After thawing, PBMC were stimulated with a CMV IE-1 overlapping peptide library for 12 to 13 hours, with no transport inhibitors added. Thawed cells were rested overnight and then stimulated in R10 medium with CD28/CD49d costimulation. The IE-1 peptide library was made up of 15-amino-acid peptides with 11-amino-acid overlaps. Each time point was barcoded with BD Single-Cell Multiplexing Kit Sample Tags, pooled, and stained with oligo-conjugated anti-CD45RA plus sorting antibodies. A BD FACSAria III was used to sort CMV-responsive CD8+CD137+ and CD4+CD154+ T cells at 4-way purity. EDTA vacutainers were used to collect blood, which was then processed with a Ficoll gradient within 1-24 hours. This entry is derived from a study of immune aging and cytomegalovirus after organ transplant (dated by TCRdb to the early 2020s). Regarding the research as a whole: Three-drug immunosuppression with prednisone, tacrolimus, and mycophenolate was given to all transplant recipients.

Overall study outcomes, separate from this receptor: CD57 was not measured in the sequencing data, so a conservative gene-based aging definition was used instead. Following viremia, aged-phenotype cells rose post-transplant in clones of any size, with the rise occurring earlier in large clones (days 200-264) than in small clones. TEMRA cells made up a larger share of large clones, and the seven largest clones (roughly 1,900 cells) gained aged and TEMRA cells while losing TCM cells.

The TCR originated in a female donor who had a heart transplant and CMV viremia. The sequence joins TRBV20-1 to TRBJ2-1, and the D gene may be TRBD2, 5 bases matching. The sample in question was CMV peptide-activated CD4+ and CD8+ T cells sorted from blood, obtained at five time points, pooled. The cell subset or site label corresponds to: sorted CD8+CD137+ and CD4+CD154+ T cells after about 11 h CMV IE-1 peptide stimulation. The DNA is TGCAGTGTAAGCGGAATATACAATGAGCAGTTCTTC. Its protein reads: CSVSGIYNEQFF.